These 32 T cell receptor beta chains were all obtained from the same sample, sequenced in a study of blood T cell repertoires in COVID-19. Only in-frame clones appear in the TCRdb table, and some are missing; sequencing was by immunoSEQ multiplex PCR. In the table there are tens of thousands of clones, around nine tenths of which are singletons. Material: peripheral blood. The receptors originated from a human donor in a cohort sampled during active COVID-19.

In its sample, this clone was seen once. The gene calls are TRBV6-5 and TRBJ1-5; 9 bases agree with TRBD1. The CDR3 runs to 14 residues. J lost 2 bases, V lost 8 bases, and 4 bases had no gene match. Looked up from germline, CDR1 is MNHEY and CDR2 is SVGAGI. CDR3 coding DNA: TGTGCCAGCGGACAGGGGTTGGGCAATCAGCCCCAGCATTTT. It yields the protein CASGQGLGNQPQHF.

The chain employs TRBV6-2 or TRBV6-3 and TRBJ2-1; TRBD2 matches 9 bases. The J segment lost 2 bases and the V segment lost 2 bases, leaving 10 bases of the junction unmatched. This CDR3 region has 18 residues. Per germline, CDR1 MNHEY and CDR2 SVGEGT. The DNA of the CDR3 is TGTGCCAGCAGTTACCCCGGGGGTAGCGGGGGAACCTACAATGAGCAGTTCTTC. It codes for CASSYPGGSGGTYNEQFF.

This sequence joins TRBV27 and TRBJ2-1; 10 bases line up with TRBD2. Germline CDR1 and CDR2: MNHEY and SMNVEV (reference sequence). J gave up 3 bases and V 6 bases, and 2 bases lay outside the gene matches. The CDR3 extends over 14 amino acids. CDR3 region: CASRVAGGYNEQFF. DNA for the CDR3: TGTGCCAGCAGAGTAGCGGGGGGCTACAATGAGCAGTTCTTC.

The V call is TRBV7-2, the J call TRBJ2-5; possible D gene TRBD2, 6 bases. The V end was cut by 7 bases, the J end by 1 base, with 19 bases between. CDR1 is SGHTA and CDR2 is FQGNSA in the germline V gene. CDR3 length: 16 amino acids. This CDR3 reads CASKLSAGGAQETQYF. The DNA of the CDR3 is TGTGCCAGCAAACTCTCCGCCGGCGGGGCCCAAGAGACCCAGTACTTC.

On this clone itself: The junction departs from germline at one end; a sequencing error may be responsible. This chain uses TRBV5-6 with TRBJ1-2, with 7 bases matching TRBD1. Germline V gene sequence: CDR1 SGHDT, CDR2 YYEEEE. The CDR3 is 15 amino acids. The CDR3 DNA reads as TGTGCCAGCACCTTGGGACAGCCCCTTGGGTATGGCTACACCTTC. Translating it yields CASTLGQPLGYGYTF.

The chain carries TRBV9 and TRBJ1-2; D gene unclear. V was clipped by 4 bases and J by 7 bases, with 11 bases between them. The CDR3 is made up of 12 amino acids. CDR1 and CDR2 (germline): SGDLS, YYNGEE. For the CDR3, the DNA is TGTGCCAGCAGCCCCGTCCTCTTTGGCTACACCTTC. Its translation: CASSPVLFGYTF.

V usage is TRBV7-3 and J usage is TRBJ2-6; no definite D call. This CDR3 spans 17 amino acids. Trimming shortened V by 1 base and J by 0 bases, and 10 bases separated the two germline ends. The V gene's germline CDR1 is SGHTA and CDR2 FQGTGA. DNA for the CDR3: TGTGCCAGCAGCTTAAGTCCTTTCAGCTCTGGGGCCAACGTCCTGACTTTC. This codes for CASSLSPFSSGANVLTF. Full variable domain (missing parts from reference TRBV7-3 and TRBJ2-6): GAGVSQTPSNKVTEKGKYVELRCDPISGHTALYWYRQSLGQGPEFLIYFQGTGAADDSGLPNDRFFAVRPEGSVSTLKIQRTERGDSAVYLCASSLSPFSSGANVLTFGAGSRLTVL.

The rearrangement uses TRBV14 and TRBJ2-2; D uncertain. Per the germline V gene, CDR1 is SGHDN and CDR2 is FVKESK. V was cut by 0 bases and J by 5 bases, with 7 bases left in between. This CDR3 region has 14 residues. The CDR3 nucleotides are TGTGCCAGCAGCCAAGATCACGGTACCGGGGAGCTGTTTTTT. Its translation is CASSQDHGTGELFF.

V is TRBV11-2 and J is TRBJ1-6, with D perhaps matching TRBD1 (6 bases). Trimming removed 0 bases at V and 5 bases at J, with 8 bases between. The CDR3 is made up of 15 amino acids. Germline V gene data show CDR1 as SGHAT and CDR2 as FQNNGV. The chain's CDR3 is CASSLDPGDNSPLHF. The CDR3 DNA reads TGTGCCAGCAGCTTAGACCCAGGGGATAATTCACCCCTCCACTTT.

This CDR3 is CASSLRGAYTEAFF. As DNA, the CDR3 is TGTGCCAGCAGTTTACGGGGGGCTTACACTGAAGCTTTCTTT. V gene TRBV27 combines with J gene TRBJ1-1; tentatively, D is TRBD1 (6 bases). V lost 2 bases, J lost 3 bases, and 10 bases lay in between. The CDR3 covers 14 residues. CDR1 MNHEY and CDR2 SMNVEV come from the germline V gene (reference sequence).

The J gene is TRBJ1-2, the V gene TRBV25-1, with D uncertain. Germline lookup yields CDR1 MGHDK and CDR2 SYGVNS. V gave up 2 bases and J gave up 4 bases, with 11 bases separating them. The CDR3 spans 14 residues. CDR3 sequence (DNA): TGTGCCAGCAGTGAAGCGTTACAGCTCTATGGCTACACCTTC. Protein sequence: CASSEALQLYGYTF.

The chain uses TRBV7-2 and TRBJ1-5, with TRBD1 as a possible D gene (5 bases). This CDR3 is 13 amino acids long. Germline V gene lookup returns CDR1 SGHTA and CDR2 FQGNSA. Between the trimmed V and J ends, which lost 5 bases and 5 bases, there was a span of 10 bases. In DNA form, the CDR3 reads TGTGCCAGCAGCCGACAGACCGATCAGCCCCAGCATTTT. Amino acids: CASSRQTDQPQHF.

This sequence joins TRBV6-7 and TRBJ2-2; 10 nucleotides line up with TRBD2. TRBV6-7 is assigned to the ORF class and has an uncertain function. This CDR3 is built from 19 residues. Trimming cost V 5 bases and J 5 bases; bases outside gene matches: 17. CDR3 residues: CASSPPSGGPRRETGELFF. CDR3 DNA: TGTGCCAGCAGTCCACCTAGCGGGGGACCGCGGCGTGAGACCGGGGAGCTGTTTTTT.

The chain uses TRBV18 and TRBJ1-2; tentatively, D is TRBD1 (6 bases). Germline V gene lookup returns CDR1 KGHSH and CDR2 LQKENI. The CDR3 extends over 13 amino acids. The V end lost 8 bases, the J end lost 8 bases, and 18 bases lay between the germline ends. The CDR3, as DNA: TGTGCCAGCCGTCAGGGGCAGGATGGCGGCTACACCTTC. Translation: CASRQGQDGGYTF.

This sequence joins TRBV19 and TRBJ1-6; 8 nucleotides agree with TRBD1. The CDR3 length is 15 residues. The V and J ends lost 5 bases and 7 bases, in that order; junction bases with no gene match: 7. Germline V gene lookup returns CDR1 LNHDA and CDR2 SQIVND (reference sequence). The CDR3 DNA reads TGTGCCAGTAGTCCCCAAGCAGGGGGCAATTCACCCCTCCACTTT. Amino acids: CASSPQAGGNSPLHF.

V and J are TRBV9 and TRBJ1-1; 7 nucleotides align to TRBD1. The trim removed 4 bases at V and 4 bases at J, leaving 16 bases unmatched. This CDR3 contains 17 residues. The germline gives CDR1 SGDLS, CDR2 YYNGEE. The CDR3 coding sequence is TGTGCCAGCAGCCCCCAGGGGGTGGAGGGGCGAGCCACTGAAGCTTTCTTT. Translation: CASSPQGVEGRATEAFF.

V and J are TRBV16 and TRBJ1-2; D remains ambiguous. Per germline, CDR1 KGHSY and CDR2 FQNENV. The CDR3 has 13 amino acids. Trimming took 4 bases from V and 8 from J, leaving 14 bases between them. Here the CDR3 reads CASSPGGLRGYTF. CDR3 bases: TGTGCCAGCAGCCCGGGCGGGTTACGGGGCTACACCTTC.

The genes are TRBV2 and TRBJ2-1; tentatively, D is TRBD1 (6 bases). CDR1 is SNHLY, CDR2 FYNNEI, per germline. Trimming removed 5 bases at V and 1 base at J, with 12 bases between. This CDR3 has 15 amino acids. DNA of the CDR3: TGTGCCAGCAGTTTAACAGGGCGGTCCTACAATGAGCAGTTCTTC. This translates into CASSLTGRSYNEQFF.

The chain uses TRBV24-1 and TRBJ2-2, with 11 bases identical to TRBD2. J was trimmed by 1 base and V by 3 bases; bases with no gene match: 3. Germline V gives CDR1 KGHDR, CDR2 SFDVKD. The CDR3 totals 17 residues. The chain's CDR3 is CATSDRGLAENTGELFF. As DNA, the CDR3 is TGTGCCACCAGTGATCGGGGACTAGCGGAGAACACCGGGGAGCTGTTTTTT.

The CDR3 region is CASSQAEGNEKLFF. CDR3 coding DNA: TGCGCCAGCAGCCAAGCCGAGGGTAATGAAAAACTGTTTTTT. This rearrangement joins TRBV4-3 to TRBJ1-4; D gene ambiguous. The germline V and J ends were trimmed by 1 base and 4 bases, with 7 bases remaining between them. The germline V gene encodes CDR1 LGHNA and CDR2 YSLEER. The CDR3 runs to 14 residues.

The chain employs TRBV19 and TRBJ1-3; 9 bases agree with TRBD1. The V segment lost 5 bases and the J segment 2 bases; nucleotides outside the gene matches: 4. CDR1 and CDR2 from the germline V gene are LNHDA and SQIVND (reference sequence). CDR3 length: 15 residues. The CDR3 DNA reads TGTGCCAGTAGTGTGACAGGGGGAGCTGGAAACACCATATATTTT. Protein product: CASSVTGGAGNTIYF.

This chain joins TRBV7-9 and TRBJ2-6, with a possible D match to TRBD1 (5 bases). The V end lost 1 base, the J end lost 10 bases, and 11 bases lay between the germline ends. This CDR3 is 14 amino acids long. Germline CDR1 reads SEHNR; CDR2 reads FQNEAQ (reference sequence). In nucleotides, the CDR3 is TGTGCCAGCAGCTTAGAGGGGTCCCGGAACGTCCTGACTTTC. Encoded protein: CASSLEGSRNVLTF.

V gene TRBV6-5 combines with J gene TRBJ2-1, with TRBD2 matching 7 bases. Germline V gene data show CDR1 as MNHEY and CDR2 as SVGAGI. J was trimmed by 7 bases and V by 0 bases; bases with no gene match: 6. The CDR3 extends over 15 amino acids. The CDR3 DNA sequence: TGTGCCAGCAGTTACTCGGGGAGGGTTGGGAATGAGCAGTTCTTC. It specifies CASSYSGRVGNEQFF.

The gene calls are TRBV9 and TRBJ1-2, with unresolved D. V was pared by 0 bases and J by 2 bases, with 11 bases between. The CDR3 has 15 amino acids. Germline V gives CDR1 SGDLS, CDR2 YYNGEE. The CDR3 spells CASSVGQAINYGYTF. In DNA, the CDR3 is TGTGCCAGCAGCGTAGGGCAGGCGATAAACTATGGCTACACCTTC.

The CDR3 is CASSSHPTPISGANVLTF. The CDR3 bases are TGTGCCAGCAGCTCCCACCCGACTCCCATTTCTGGGGCCAACGTCCTGACTTTC. The chain employs TRBV7-2 and TRBJ2-6; D not certain. Trimming removed 4 bases from V and 1 base from J, with 17 bases in between. The length of the CDR3 is 18 residues. The germline V gene encodes CDR1 SGHTA and CDR2 FQGNSA.

This clone was seen only a few times. This chain joins TRBV5-4 and TRBJ2-7; D remains ambiguous. The CDR3 has 14 amino acids. Germline CDR1 is SGHNT and CDR2 is YYREEE (reference sequence). Trimming took off 4 bases at V and 4 bases at J, with 15 bases between the two ends. CDR3 region: CASSPQASAYEQYF. The CDR3 DNA reads as TGTGCCAGCAGCCCCCAGGCTTCGGCGTACGAGCAGTACTTC.

This clone showed up just a few times. V is TRBV19 and J is TRBJ2-1; D possibly corresponds to TRBD2 (7 bases). The length of the CDR3 is 15 residues. The germline CDR1 and CDR2 sequences are LNHDA and SQIVND (reference sequence). V was cut by 3 bases and J by 7 bases, with 16 bases left in between. In DNA, the CDR3 is TGTGCCAGTAGTATGGGGGGGCGCGTGCGGAATGAGCAGTTCTTC. It is translated as CASSMGGRVRNEQFF.

The rearrangement uses TRBV6-5 and TRBJ2-7; D is possibly TRBD1 (6 bases). The germline V gene has CDR1 MNHEY and CDR2 SVGAGI. The CDR3 runs to 15 residues. With 2 bases removed from V and 2 bases from J, the gap between germline ends came to 13 bases. The CDR3 region has the DNA TGTGCCAGCAGTTACGGCGACAGGTTTACCTACGAGCAGTACTTC. This codes for CASSYGDRFTYEQYF.

The chain couples TRBV10-3 to TRBJ2-4; 8 bases fit TRBD2. Germline trimming cut 0 bases from V and 5 bases from J; bases unmatched to any gene: 6. The V gene's germline CDR1 is ENHRY and CDR2 SYGVKD. The CDR3 totals 16 residues. The CDR3 here is CAISESVGRGENIQYF. DNA for the CDR3: TGTGCCATCAGTGAGTCGGTCGGGCGGGGGGAAAACATTCAGTACTTC.

This clone was observed a single time. The rearrangement uses TRBV7-2 and TRBJ2-5; D is perhaps TRBD2 (7 bases). The CDR3 consists of 16 residues. V lost 0 bases to trimming and J lost 7 bases, with 18 bases between them. Germline V gene lookup returns CDR1 SGHTA and CDR2 FQGNSA. The CDR3 bases are TGTGCCAGCAGCTTAGCCACTGGGCGGGGGCTAGGGACCCAGTACTTC. It codes for CASSLATGRGLGTQYF. The full variable domain, rest sourced from reference TRBV7-2 and TRBJ2-5, is GAGVSQSPSNKVTEKGKDVELRCDPISGHTALYWYRQSLGQGLEFLIYFQGNSAPDKSGLPSDRFSAERTGGSVSTLTIQRTQQEDSAVYLCASSLATGRGLGTQYFGPGTRLLVL.

Written as DNA, the CDR3 is TGCGCCAGCAGCTTGTCTCCAGGGGACGCTTTCTTT. It yields the protein CASSLSPGDAFF. The chain uses TRBV5-1 and TRBJ1-1; tentatively, D is TRBD1 (6 bases). Looked up from germline, CDR1 is SGHRS and CDR2 is YFSETQ. The CDR3 loop spans 12 amino acids. Trimming stripped 1 base from V and 11 bases from J, with 12 bases between. Based on the CDR3 plus reference TRBV5-1 and TRBJ1-1, the full variable domain is KAGVTQTPRYLIKTRGQQVTLSCSPISGHRSVSWYQQTPGQGLQFLFEYFSETQRNKGNFPGRFSGRQFSNSRSEMNVSTLELGDSALYLCASSLSPGDAFFGQGTRLTVV.

This clone was counted a single time. CDR3 residues: CASSLVGTQEGETQYF. The DNA of the CDR3 is TGTGCCAGCAGCTTAGTAGGTACTCAGGAGGGGGAGACCCAGTACTTC. The genes are TRBV7-2 and TRBJ2-5; D perhaps matches TRBD2 (6 bases). Germline CDR1 reads SGHTA; CDR2 reads FQGNSA. The CDR3 covers 16 residues. The V end was cut by 1 base, the J end by 5 bases, with 17 bases between.